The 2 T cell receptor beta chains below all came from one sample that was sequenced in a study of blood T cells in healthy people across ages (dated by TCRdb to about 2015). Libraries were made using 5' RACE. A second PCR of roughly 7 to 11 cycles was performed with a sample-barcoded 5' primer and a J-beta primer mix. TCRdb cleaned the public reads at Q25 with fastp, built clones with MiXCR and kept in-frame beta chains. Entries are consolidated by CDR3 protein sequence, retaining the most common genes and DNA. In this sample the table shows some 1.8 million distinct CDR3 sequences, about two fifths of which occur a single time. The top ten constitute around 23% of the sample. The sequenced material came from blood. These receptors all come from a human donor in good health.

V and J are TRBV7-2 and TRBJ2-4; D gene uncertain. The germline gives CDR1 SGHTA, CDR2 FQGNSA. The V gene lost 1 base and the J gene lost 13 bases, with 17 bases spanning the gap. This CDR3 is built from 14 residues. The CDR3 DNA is TGTGCCAGCAGCTTAGGGATCGGATACAATGAGCAGTACTTC. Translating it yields CASSLGIGYNEQYF.

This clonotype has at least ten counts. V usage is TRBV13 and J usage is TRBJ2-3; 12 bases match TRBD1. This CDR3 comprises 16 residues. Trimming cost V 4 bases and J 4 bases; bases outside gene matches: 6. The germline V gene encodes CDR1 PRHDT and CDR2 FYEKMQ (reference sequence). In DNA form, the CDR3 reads TGTGCCAGCAGCTCCCGGGACAGGGGGCGCGCAGATACGCAGTATTTT. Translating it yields CASSSRDRGRADTQYF.